Listed below are T cell receptor beta chains from one sample, sequenced in a study of blood T cell repertoires in COVID-19. Using immunoSEQ multiplex PCR, the repertoire was profiled, and TCRdb retains in-frame clones only, with some absent. The table has some 51,000 clones, around 90% seen once. The sequenced sample consisted of peripheral blood. The receptors derive from a man aged 45-65 years with active COVID-19. Both conserved end residues are trimmed from each CDR3.

v_call,cdr3_aa
TRBV7-3,ASSLNGRGNTGELF
TRBV6-5,ASSYSGLDEQF
TRBV9,ASSVGVAGGGDTQY
TRBV16,ASSPTQEGTQY
TRBV28,ASSLISGEGGGEQF
TRBV6-5,ASSSITSGRPNEQF
TRBV7-6,ASSSSSGVYNEQF
TRBV27,ASSKALEGANQY
TRBV4-1,ASSQTLGYTIY
TRBV1,TSSQDSTARTDTQY
TRBV2,ASSERGGYNEQF
TRBV19,ASSIGASTDTQY
TRBV6-2/TRBV6-3,ASSYAGSGNQPQH
TRBV3-1/TRBV3-2,ASTPGGVGEAF
TRBV7-2,ASSLGGDNQPQH
TRBV9,ASSVTGGNTEAF
TRBV29-1,SVEDQGGGANVLT
TRBV9,ASSPRGSGGGSQY
TRBV29-1,SVGLAGGVRTDTQY
TRBV19,ASSTTGTGPYNEQF
TRBV27,ASSSGTENQPQH
TRBV11-2,ASSLVLRNQETQY
TRBV7-8,ASSAGLAKNIQY
TRBV12-3/TRBV12-4,ASSPGRDGELF
TRBV11-1,ASSYAGDTQY
TRBV5-6,ASSLARRIRSEAF
TRBV6-5,ARGATNEKLF
TRBV9,ASSSGVTGELF
TRBV18,ASSPTGTGVSNQPQH
TRBV28,ASSDRGGNIQY
TRBV5-1,ASSTVQETQY
TRBV7-2,ASSLGTSGDIQY
TRBV2,ASIRTSGTTDTQY
TRBV18,ASSSTGQGEDTQY
TRBV10-1,ASSEGTGLDYNEQF
TRBV3-1/TRBV3-2,ASRTSGTDTQY
TRBV5-1,ASSAPSGGATDTQY
TRBV6-1,ASSEAAGGPRYEQY
TRBV7-7,ASSPGTSGGQDTQY
TRBV3-1/TRBV3-2,ASSQAHTGASYEQY
TRBV4-1,ASSRGAGMTQPQH
TRBV7-9,ASTFSFPGRDDEQF
TRBV19,AITNGGGPMNTEAF
TRBV14,ASSRRQGSSSYEQY
TRBV30,AWNIAGKGYEQY
TRBV13,ASSLGLAGQETQY
TRBV21-1,ASSKVSATGAYEQY
TRBV5-1,ASSLEGQAYEQY
TRBV9,ASSVEGTHGYT